What follows describes a single TCR beta chain. These data come from a study of blood T cell repertoires in COVID-19. Some clones are missing from TCRdb's copy, which holds only in-frame ones; the method was immunoSEQ multiplex PCR. The table lists some 150,000 clones, 70% to 90% of them singletons. Donors in Cohort 3 who had recovered were those with two negative PCRs, healthcare professional clearance, or resolution of their symptoms. The sequenced sample was PBMCs or T cells enriched from blood (not recorded which). The receptor was isolated from a young woman who had recovered from COVID-19.

The CDR3 nucleotides read TGTGCCAGCAGGACCGGGTCGCTTTACGAGCAGTACTTC. Its protein product is CASRTGSLYEQYF. This chain links TRBV27 with TRBJ2-7; no reliable D call. The CDR3 is made up of 13 amino acids. The V gene's germline CDR1 is MNHEY and CDR2 SMNVEV (reference sequence). The V gene lost 6 bases and the J gene lost 4 bases, with 13 bases spanning the gap.